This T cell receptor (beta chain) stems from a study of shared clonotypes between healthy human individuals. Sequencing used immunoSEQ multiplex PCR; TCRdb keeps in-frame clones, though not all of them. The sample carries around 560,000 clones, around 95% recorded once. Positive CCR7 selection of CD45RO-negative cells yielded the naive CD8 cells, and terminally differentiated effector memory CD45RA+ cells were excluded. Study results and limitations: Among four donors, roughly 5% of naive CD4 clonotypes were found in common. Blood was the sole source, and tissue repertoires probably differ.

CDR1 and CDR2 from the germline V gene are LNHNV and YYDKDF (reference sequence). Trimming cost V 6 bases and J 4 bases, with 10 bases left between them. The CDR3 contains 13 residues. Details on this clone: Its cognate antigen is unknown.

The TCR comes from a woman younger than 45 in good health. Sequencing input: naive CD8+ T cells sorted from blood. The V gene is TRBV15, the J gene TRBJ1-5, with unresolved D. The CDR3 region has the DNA TGTGCCACCAGTTTCGGGAAGAATCAGCCCCAGCATTTT. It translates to CATSFGKNQPQHF.